The source of this TCR beta chain is a study of blood T cells in healthy people across ages (dated by TCRdb to the mid-2010s). Regarding the research as a whole: Template switching captured roughly one uniquely barcoded TCR beta cDNA molecule per two T cells in model experiments. To track age-related changes in TCR beta repertoire diversity, the study relied on deep sequencing normalized with unique cDNA molecular identifiers. Donors were grouped into four age groups: young (average about 15 years), middle-aged (39), aged (roughly 67) and long-lived (about 90). To avoid experimental bias, donors of different ages were randomly spread across the sequencing lanes. Using the same blood draw, the study looked at two additional independent replicas of 1 million unique cDNA reads for two donors, one aged 18 to 30 and the other aged 80 or older. Overall study results and their limits: Compared with the aged group, the long-lived group had more naive CD4+ T cells, fewer expanded clones and increased TCR diversity, a pattern suggesting age selection. Since profiling was done on bulk unsorted PBMCs, naive and antigen-experienced compartments could not be conclusively compared. There was a strong correlation between observed TCR beta diversity and the percentage of naive T cells measured by flow cytometry. Estimates of total diversity based on one million sequenced T cells were considered lower bounds and underestimates. Because the CMV infection status of the donors was unknown, age-related changes in expanded clonotypes may potentially have been confounded. As age increased, observed TCR beta diversity per million T cells dropped in a roughly linear way, and a significant reduction was already evident by age about 40.

Libraries were constructed by 5' RACE. The data were produced on an Illumina HiSeq 2500. A second PCR of about 6 to 11 cycles was performed with a sample-barcoded 5' primer and a J-beta primer mix. Each TCR beta cDNA molecule received a unique molecular identifier from a template-switch 5' adaptor carrying 12 random nucleotides. Each sample yielded at least 3 million CDR3-containing paired-end reads. All of the RNA was converted into first-strand cDNA using the Mint cDNA synthesis kit, with a TRBC-specific oligonucleotide serving as the primer. All cDNA was treated with uracil-DNA glycosylase and then went through a first 18-cycle PCR with the universal primers M1SS and BC2_uni_R. In the original analysis: Normalization of each sample was performed by random selection of 1 million high-quality reads, each carrying a distinct molecular identifier. Reads sharing molecular identifiers were discarded rather than binned into consensus sequences. MiTCR, set to a Q25 quality threshold and the strictest error-elimination algorithm, was used for CDR3 identification, clonotype clustering and error correction. A nonparametric unseen species model with Euler transformation was used to estimate lower-bound total TCR beta diversity. The public reads were quality trimmed at Q25 with fastp and then assembled into clones with MiXCR by TCRdb, keeping productive beta chains. Each CDR3 protein gets just one entry, which takes the most common genes and DNA from the rows behind it. The V and J calls here are based on TCRdb, not the publication. The sample table contains about 1.7 million distinct CDR3 sequences; only one count was recorded for approximately 30% of them. 7.7% of the sample is in the top ten clones.

This clonotype has a handful of counts. Its antigen is still unknown. One base away there is no much larger clone; base qualities are not given. Donors were a few dozen systemically healthy Caucasian individuals from Russia aged about 6 to 100 years. About 9.6 milliliters of peripheral blood were collected from each donor into EDTA-treated Vacutainer tubes. Ficoll-Paque density-gradient centrifugation was used to isolate PBMCs, with at least 7 million obtained per sample. Trizol reagent was used to extract total RNA from the PBMCs, yielding at least 6 micrograms per sample. For every donor, an aliquot of PBMCs went through flow cytometry to measure the percentages of naive CD45RAhigh/CD27high T cells. The V end gives up 0 bases and the J end 6 bases, leaving 8 bases in the junction not matched to a gene. Sequences DFQATT (CDR1) and SNEGSKA (CDR2) are obtained from the germline V gene (reference sequence). The CDR3, from cysteine to phenylalanine, totals 16 residues. Just CDR3 DNA is preserved here, 48 bases in frame from base 1.

The source of this sequence is a woman in her twenties or thirties in good health. The sample consisted of blood. Recombination connected TRBV20-1 to TRBJ2-1, with TRBD2 identical over 10 junction bases. DNA sequence: TGCAGTGCTAGAGATTCGGCGGGACTAGCGCCCAATGAGCAGTTCTTC. Translated, this is CSARDSAGLAPNEQFF.